The 10 T cell receptor beta chains below were found in one sample sequenced in a study of T cell changes during pregnancy in multiple sclerosis. Repertoires were generated with immunoSEQ multiplex PCR, while TCRdb's copy carries only in-frame clones and drops some. The table records tens of thousands of clones, about 93% of them present only once. The material was peripheral blood, obtained in the first trimester of pregnancy. Receptors were obtained from a female donor with multiple sclerosis, enrolled in a pregnancy study.

The chain recombines TRBV19 with TRBJ1-5; D call uncertain. Germline lookup yields CDR1 LNHDA and CDR2 SQIVND (reference sequence). This CDR3 is built from 13 residues. Trimming stripped 2 bases from V and 2 bases from J, with 4 bases between. In DNA, the CDR3 is TGTGCCAGTAGTATAAGCGGCAATCAGCCCCAGCATTTT. As protein: CASSISGNQPQHF.

The CDR3 DNA follows: TGTGCCAGCTCCCAATACAGGGAGAACACCGGGGAGCTGTTTTTT. Its translation is CASSQYRENTGELFF. This sequence joins TRBV6-1 and TRBJ2-2; maybe TRBD1 (6 bases). Looked up from germline, CDR1 is MNHNS and CDR2 is SASEGT. Trimming pared 8 bases from V and 1 base from J, leaving 14 bases between. The CDR3 runs to 15 residues.

The genes are TRBV5-1 and TRBJ1-1, with 9 bases fitting TRBD1. The CDR3 consists of 15 residues. Germline V gives CDR1 SGHRS, CDR2 YFSETQ. The trim removed 0 bases at V and 1 base at J, leaving 1 base unmatched. Here the CDR3 reads CASSLGDRANTEAFF. CDR3 DNA sequence: TGCGCCAGCAGCTTGGGGGACAGGGCGAACACTGAAGCTTTCTTT.

This clone was detected only once. CDR3 DNA: TGTGCCAGCAGTTTACGGACAGGGGGTTCGACCCAGTACTTC. This gives the protein CASSLRTGGSTQYF. The chain links TRBV27 to TRBJ2-5; 10 bases agree with TRBD1. This CDR3 is 14 amino acids long. The J segment lost 7 bases and the V segment lost 2 bases, leaving 4 bases of the junction unmatched. From germline, CDR1 is MNHEY and CDR2 SMNVEV (reference sequence).

The chain joins TRBV4-1 to TRBJ2-1, with 10 bases fitting TRBD2. Trimming took 1 base from V and 7 from J; bases not matched to a gene: 4. Germline V CDR1 and CDR2: MGHRA, YSYEKL. The CDR3 is 15 amino acids. CDR3 region: CASSQASGSLNEQFF. In DNA, the CDR3 is TGCGCCAGCAGCCAAGCTAGCGGGAGCCTTAATGAGCAGTTCTTC.

The chain couples TRBV5-4 to TRBJ2-1; 10 bases fit TRBD1. The germline gives CDR1 SGHNT, CDR2 YYREEE (reference sequence). The V gene end was trimmed by 4 bases and the J gene end by 5 bases; junction bases not matched to a gene: 6. There are 15 residues in the CDR3. The CDR3 loop is CASSDLGTGDNEQFF. CDR3 sequence (DNA): TGTGCCAGCAGCGACCTCGGGACAGGGGACAATGAGCAGTTCTTC.

This chain links TRBV13 with TRBJ2-7; TRBD2 aligns across 9 bases. The germline CDR1 and CDR2 sequences are PRHDT and FYEKMQ (reference sequence). V shed 0 bases and J 3 bases; nucleotides not matched to a gene: 6. This CDR3 has 16 amino acids. DNA of the CDR3: TGTGCCAGCAGCTTAGGGGGCCTAGCGGGGATCTACGAGCAGTACTTC. Protein: CASSLGGLAGIYEQYF.

The chain carries TRBV30 and TRBJ2-1; no reliable D call. Trimming removed 5 bases at V and 7 bases at J, with 9 bases between. The length of the CDR3 is 11 residues. Looked up from germline, CDR1 is GTSNPN and CDR2 is SVGIG (reference sequence). CDR3 protein: CAWATRNEQFF. For the CDR3, the DNA is TGTGCCTGGGCTACGAGGAATGAGCAGTTCTTC.

The chain combines TRBV5-4 with TRBJ2-5, with D possibly TRBD2 on 5 matching bases. Trimming took off 4 bases at V and 2 bases at J, with 12 bases between the two ends. Germline V gene lookup returns CDR1 SGHNT and CDR2 YYREEE (reference sequence). The CDR3 has 14 amino acids. Written as DNA, the CDR3 is TGTGCCAGCAGCCTTCAAGGACTTCAAGAGACCCAGTACTTC. It is translated as CASSLQGLQETQYF.

This chain uses TRBV18 with TRBJ1-2; the D gene is possibly TRBD1 (5 bases). Trimming stripped 6 bases from V and 3 bases from J, with 17 bases between. CDR3 size: 15 residues. CDR1 is KGHSH and CDR2 is LQKENI in the germline V gene. The CDR3 DNA sequence: TGTGCCAGCTCCCCCGAGCCCAGGGCCGACTATGGCTACACCTTC. Translation gives CASSPEPRADYGYTF.